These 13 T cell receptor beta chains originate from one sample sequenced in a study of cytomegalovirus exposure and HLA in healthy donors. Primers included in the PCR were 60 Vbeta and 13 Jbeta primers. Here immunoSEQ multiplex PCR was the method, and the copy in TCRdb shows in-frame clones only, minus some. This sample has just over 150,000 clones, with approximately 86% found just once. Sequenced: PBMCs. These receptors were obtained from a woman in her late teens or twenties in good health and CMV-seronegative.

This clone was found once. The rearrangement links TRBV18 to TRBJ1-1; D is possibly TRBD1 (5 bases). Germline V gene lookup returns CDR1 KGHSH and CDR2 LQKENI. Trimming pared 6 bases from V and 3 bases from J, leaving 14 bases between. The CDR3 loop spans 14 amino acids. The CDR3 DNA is TGTGCCAGCTCCCCCGGCACAGGTGACACTGAAGCTTTCTTT. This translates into CASSPGTGDTEAFF.

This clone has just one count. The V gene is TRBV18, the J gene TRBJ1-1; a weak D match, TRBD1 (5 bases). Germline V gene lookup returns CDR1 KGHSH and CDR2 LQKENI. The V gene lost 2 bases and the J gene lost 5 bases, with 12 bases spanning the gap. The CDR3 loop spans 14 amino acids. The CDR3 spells CASSPIGEITEAFF. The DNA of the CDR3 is TGTGCCAGCTCACCAATAGGGGAAATAACTGAAGCTTTCTTT.

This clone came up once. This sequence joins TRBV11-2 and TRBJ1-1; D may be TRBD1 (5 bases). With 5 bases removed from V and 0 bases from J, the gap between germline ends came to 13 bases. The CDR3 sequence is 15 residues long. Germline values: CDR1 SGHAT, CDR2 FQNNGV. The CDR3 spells CASSRAGIMNTEAFF. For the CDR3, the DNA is TGTGCCAGCAGCCGGGCAGGGATCATGAACACTGAAGCTTTCTTT.

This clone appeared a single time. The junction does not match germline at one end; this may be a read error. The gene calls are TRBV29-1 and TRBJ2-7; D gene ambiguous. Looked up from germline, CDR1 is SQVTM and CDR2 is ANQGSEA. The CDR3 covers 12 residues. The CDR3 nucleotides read TGCAGCGTGGAAGGAGATGCCTACGAGCAGTACTTC. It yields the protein CSVEGDAYEQYF.

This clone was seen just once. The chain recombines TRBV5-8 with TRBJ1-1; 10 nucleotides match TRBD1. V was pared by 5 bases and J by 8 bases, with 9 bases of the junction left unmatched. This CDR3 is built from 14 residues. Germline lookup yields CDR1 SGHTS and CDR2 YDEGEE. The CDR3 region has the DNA TGTGCCAGCAGTTGGACAGGGGGGATGAGGGAAGCTTTCTTT. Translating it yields CASSWTGGMREAFF.

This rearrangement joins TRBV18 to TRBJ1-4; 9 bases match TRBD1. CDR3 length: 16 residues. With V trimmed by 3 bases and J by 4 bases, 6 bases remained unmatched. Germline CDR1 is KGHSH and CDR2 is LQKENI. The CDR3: CASSPPGTGYNEKLFF. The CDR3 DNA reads TGTGCCAGCTCACCGCCCGGGACAGGGTATAATGAAAAACTGTTTTTT.

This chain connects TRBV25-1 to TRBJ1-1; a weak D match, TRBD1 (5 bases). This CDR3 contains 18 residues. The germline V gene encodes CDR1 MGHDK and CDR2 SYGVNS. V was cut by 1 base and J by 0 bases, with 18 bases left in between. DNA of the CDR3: TGTGCCAGCAGTGAATGGGAGGCAGGGACGGAGGTGAACACTGAAGCTTTCTTT. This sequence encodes CASSEWEAGTEVNTEAFF.

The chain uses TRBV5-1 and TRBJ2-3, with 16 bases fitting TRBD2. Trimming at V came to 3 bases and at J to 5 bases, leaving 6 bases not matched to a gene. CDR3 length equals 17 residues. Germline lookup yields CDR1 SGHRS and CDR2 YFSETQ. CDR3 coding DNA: TGCGCCAGCAGCTGGGGGACTAGCGGGGGGGCCATAGATACGCAGTATTTT. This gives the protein CASSWGTSGGAIDTQYF.

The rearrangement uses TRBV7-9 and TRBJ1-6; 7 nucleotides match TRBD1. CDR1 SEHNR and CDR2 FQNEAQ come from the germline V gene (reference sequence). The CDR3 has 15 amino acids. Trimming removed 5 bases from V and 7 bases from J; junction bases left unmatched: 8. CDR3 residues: CASSAGGTENSPLHF. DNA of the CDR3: TGTGCCAGCAGCGCAGGAGGGACAGAGAATTCACCCCTCCACTTT.

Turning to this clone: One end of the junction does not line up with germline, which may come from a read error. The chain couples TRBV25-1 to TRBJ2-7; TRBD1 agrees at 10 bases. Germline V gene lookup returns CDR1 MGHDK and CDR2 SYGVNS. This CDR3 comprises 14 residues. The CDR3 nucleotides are TGTGCCAGCAGTGAATCTTTACCCGGGACAGGGGAGGAGTTC. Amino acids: CASSESLPGTGEEF.

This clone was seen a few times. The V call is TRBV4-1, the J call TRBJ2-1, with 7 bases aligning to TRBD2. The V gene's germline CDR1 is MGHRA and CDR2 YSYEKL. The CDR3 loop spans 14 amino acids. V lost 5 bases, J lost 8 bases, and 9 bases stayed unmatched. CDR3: CASSKTWGGDEQFF. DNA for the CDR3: TGCGCCAGCAGCAAAACCTGGGGGGGGGATGAGCAGTTCTTC.

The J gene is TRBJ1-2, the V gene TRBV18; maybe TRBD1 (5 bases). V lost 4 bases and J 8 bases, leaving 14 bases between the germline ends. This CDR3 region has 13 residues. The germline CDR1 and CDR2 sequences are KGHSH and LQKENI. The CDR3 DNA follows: TGTGCCAGCTCACATGACAGTCCCTCCGGCTACACCTTC. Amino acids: CASSHDSPSGYTF.

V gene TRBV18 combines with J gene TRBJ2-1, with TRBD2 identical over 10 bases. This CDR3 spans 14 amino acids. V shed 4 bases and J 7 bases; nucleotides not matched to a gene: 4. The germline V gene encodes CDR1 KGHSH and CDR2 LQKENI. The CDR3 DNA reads TGTGCCAGCTCACAGCCGGGACTAGCGAATGAGCAGTTCTTC. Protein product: CASSQPGLANEQFF.